The rows below give T cell receptor beta chains drawn from one sample of a study of blood T cell repertoires in COVID-19. Sequencing used immunoSEQ multiplex PCR; TCRdb keeps in-frame clones, though not all of them. The sample shows some 270,000 clones, around nine tenths of them seen only once. The specimen was PBMCs or T cells enriched from blood (not recorded which). These receptors were obtained from a woman aged 40 to 55 who had recovered from COVID-19. Both conserved end residues are part of each CDR3. The order of the fields is CDR3 protein, CDR3 DNA, J gene, V gene, D gene, clone size. D genes are given only for firm matches. The size entry is marked missing in some rows and otherwise reads once, few, many or a size class.

CASSPGGLGETQYF TGTGCCAGCAGCCCAGGGGGTCTAGGGGAGACCCAGTACTTC TRBJ2-5 TRBV5-5 TRBD1 -
CASSPRDRQNTEAFF TGTGCCAGCAGCCCGAGAGACAGGCAGAACACTGAAGCTTTCTTT TRBJ1-1 TRBV9 - once
CASSYLDTYEQYF TGTGCCAGCAGTTATCTGGACACCTACGAGCAGTACTTC TRBJ2-7 TRBV6-5 - -
CASSLDPGSNSPLHF TGTGCCAGCAGCTTGGATCCGGGGAGCAATTCACCCCTCCACTTT TRBJ1-6 TRBV5-6 - -
CASRREVNTEAFF TGCGCCAGCAGAAGGGAGGTGAACACTGAAGCTTTCTTT TRBJ1-1 TRBV10-2 - few
CASSKSRSSTDTQYF TGTGCCAGCAGCAAAAGTAGATCTAGCACAGATACGCAGTATTTT TRBJ2-3 TRBV7-9 - -
CASSAGDSDGYTF TGCGCCAGCAGCGCCGGGGACAGTGATGGCTACACCTTC TRBJ1-2 TRBV5-1 TRBD1 -
CAWRDRGGYTF TGTGCCTGGAGGGACAGGGGTGGCTACACCTTC TRBJ1-2 TRBV30 TRBD1 -
CASREGFTGYGYTF TGTGCCAGTAGAGAGGGTTTCACGGGCTATGGCTACACCTTC TRBJ1-2 TRBV19 - -
CASSPGIQAYNEQFF TGTGCCAGCAGCCCAGGAATCCAGGCCTACAATGAGCAGTTCTTC TRBJ2-1 TRBV9 - -
CASSEALSRDTQYF TGTGCCAGCAGTGAAGCGCTGTCTAGAGATACGCAGTATTTT TRBJ2-3 TRBV2 - -
CASSPQENYGYTF TGTGCCAGCTCACCACAGGAGAACTATGGCTACACCTTC TRBJ1-2 TRBV18 - -
CASSPGTGRYEQYF TGTGCCAGCAGTCCCGGGACAGGGCGGTACGAGCAGTACTTC TRBJ2-7 TRBV2 TRBD1 -
CASSLNEAGRQYF TGTGCCAGCAGCTTAAATGAGGCGGGGCGGCAGTATTTT TRBJ2-3 TRBV11-3 - -
CASSYTRDRRNTF TGTGCCAGCAGTTACACCCGGGACAGACGAAACACCTTC TRBJ1-2 TRBV6-5 TRBD1 -
CASSPAGGRDTQYF TGTGCCAGCAGCCCAGCGGGGGGGCGAGATACGCAGTATTTT TRBJ2-3 TRBV11-2 TRBD2 once
CASSRTVDSTEAFF TGTGCCAGCAGCCGGACCGTCGACAGCACTGAAGCTTTCTTT TRBJ1-1 TRBV7-9 - -
CASSVATLSHEQYF TGTGCCAGCAGCGTAGCTACTCTTTCCCACGAGCAGTACTTC TRBJ2-7 TRBV9 - -
CASSVGTRRQETQYF TGCGCCAGCAGCGTGGGGACTAGGAGGCAAGAGACCCAGTACTTC TRBJ2-5 TRBV5-1 TRBD2 -
CASSSRTGGRANEQFF TGTGCCAGCTCATCCCGGACAGGGGGGAGGGCCAATGAGCAGTTCTTC TRBJ2-1 TRBV18 TRBD1 -
CASSHGRNTEAFF TGTGCCAGCAGCCACGGGAGGAACACTGAAGCTTTCTTT TRBJ1-1 TRBV4-2 - -
CASFRSSQAVVSGNTIYF TGTGCCAGTTTCAGGTCCTCCCAGGCCGTCGTTTCTGGAAACACCATATATTTT TRBJ1-3 TRBV19 - -
CASSRSRADLGYTF TGTGCCAGCTCTCGCTCTCGCGCGGATTTGGGCTACACCTTC TRBJ1-2 TRBV18 - -
CASSRPSGQGYGYTF TGTGCCAGCAGCCGGCCATCGGGACAGGGGTATGGCTACACCTTC TRBJ1-2 TRBV7-9 TRBD1 -
CASSLRGSHGYTF TGTGCCAGCAGTTTGAGAGGGAGCCATGGCTACACCTTC TRBJ1-2 TRBV12-3/TRBV12-4 - once
CASSEGTGWLEQFF TGTGCCAGCAGTGAGGGGACAGGGTGGCTCGAGCAGTTCTTC TRBJ2-1 TRBV6-1 TRBD1 -
CASSSGFRDTQYF TGCGCCAGCAGCTCGGGTTTCAGAGATACGCAGTATTTT TRBJ2-3 TRBV5-1 - -
CASSLNRGIGELFF TGCGCCAGCAGCTTGAACAGGGGAATCGGGGAGCTGTTTTTT TRBJ2-2 TRBV5-1 TRBD1 -
CASRADRARSYEQYF TGTGCCAGCAGGGCAGACAGGGCCCGCTCCTACGAGCAGTACTTC TRBJ2-7 TRBV6-5 TRBD1 -
CASSPDSSYEQYF TGTGCCAGCAGCCCAGACAGTTCCTACGAGCAGTACTTC TRBJ2-7 TRBV7-9 - -
CASSLEEGYEQYF TGTGCCAGCAGCTTGGAGGAGGGCTACGAGCAGTACTTC TRBJ2-7 TRBV5-4 - -
CASSPGSSNEKLFF TGCGCCAGCAGCCCCGGGTCTTCTAATGAAAAACTGTTTTTT TRBJ1-4 TRBV5-1 - -
CASSAPRNEQFF TGTGCCAGTAGTGCGCCCCGCAATGAGCAGTTCTTC TRBJ2-1 TRBV19 - -
CASSFRDSGYGYTF TGTGCCAGCAGTTTCAGGGATTCCGGGTATGGCTACACCTTC TRBJ1-2 TRBV25-1 - -
CASSLVSGRAPGVF TGTGCCAGCAGCTTGGTTAGCGGGAGGGCTCCGGGAGTCTTC TRBJ2-1 TRBV5-5 TRBD2 once
CASSVGQGANSYTF TGCGCCAGCAGCGTCGGACAGGGGGCGAATAGCTACACCTTC TRBJ1-2 TRBV5-1 TRBD1 -
CASSSGGQLIYGYTF TGTGCCAGCAGTTCGGGCGGGCAGCTAATCTATGGCTACACCTTC TRBJ1-2 TRBV7-2 - -
CAWSDGQQPQHF TGTGCCTGGAGTGATGGGCAGCAGCCCCAGCATTTT TRBJ1-5 TRBV30 - -
CASSPAAGSTDTQYF TGTGCCAGCTCACCAGCGGCAGGGTCCACAGATACGCAGTATTTT TRBJ2-3 TRBV18 - -
CASSPNGQGSYNEQFF TGTGCCAGCAGCCCCAATGGACAGGGCTCCTACAATGAGCAGTTCTTC TRBJ2-1 TRBV14 TRBD1 -
CASSQDAQTPQYGYTF TGCGCCAGCAGCCAAGATGCACAGACACCCCAGTATGGCTACACCTTC TRBJ1-2 TRBV4-3 - -
CASRPTSGAQGGANVLTF TGTGCCAGCAGACCGACTAGCGGGGCTCAAGGAGGGGCCAACGTCCTGACTTTC TRBJ2-6 TRBV7-3 TRBD2 -
CASLQGSSDSPLHF TGTGCCAGCCTCCAGGGGTCTTCCGATTCACCCCTCCACTTT TRBJ1-6 TRBV2 - -
CASTEGVGQPQHF TGTGCCAGCACGGAGGGTGTGGGTCAGCCCCAGCATTTT TRBJ1-5 TRBV2 - -
CASSLDRRLSEAFF TGTGCCAGCAGCCTCGACAGGCGGCTGAGTGAAGCTTTCTTT TRBJ1-1 TRBV5-6 - few
CASSPIGGVHVRGTGELFF TGCGCCAGCAGCCCGATCGGGGGGGTACACGTCCGAGGCACCGGGGAGCTGTTTTTT TRBJ2-2 TRBV4-1 TRBD2 -
CASSPVRGSTDTQYF TGTGCCAGCTCACCGGTAAGGGGTAGCACAGATACGCAGTATTTT TRBJ2-3 TRBV18 - few
CASSDQGAGNTIYF TGTGCCAGCAGTGACCAGGGGGCTGGAAACACCATATATTTT TRBJ1-3 TRBV2 TRBD1 -
CAVWTGGWVEQYF TGTGCCGTCTGGACGGGAGGTTGGGTCGAGCAGTACTTC TRBJ2-7 TRBV30 TRBD2 -
CASSVLAGGPLDTQYF TGCGCCAGCAGCGTTCTAGCGGGGGGGCCTTTAGATACGCAGTATTTT TRBJ2-3 TRBV10-2 TRBD2 -
CASSQVQIATGELFF TGTGCCAGCAGCCAAGTACAAATAGCCACCGGGGAGCTGTTTTTT TRBJ2-2 TRBV4-2 - -
CASSSLLSSGGSDTQYF TGTGCCAGCAGCTCCCTGCTGAGTAGCGGGGGGTCAGATACGCAGTATTTT TRBJ2-3 TRBV5-5 TRBD2 few
CASSSGSPYNEQFF TGTGCCAGCAGCTCAGGGTCCCCCTACAATGAGCAGTTCTTC TRBJ2-1 TRBV7-3 - -
CASSRDRVTEAFF TGTGCCAGCTCACGAGACAGGGTCACTGAAGCTTTCTTT TRBJ1-1 TRBV18 TRBD1 -